This TCR beta chain was obtained from a study of PD-L1 blockade in urothelial cancer (dated by TCRdb to the late 2010s). About the investigation overall: Every patient began therapy in the mid-2010s and was given atezolizumab 1,200 mg intravenously every 3 weeks. Blood samples gave a median of about 130,000 T cells and approximately 85,000 unique TCRs, with a median clonality of roughly 0.08. The study was an exploratory multi-omic analysis of somatic, immune and clinical correlates of response to PD-L1 blockade with atezolizumab in urothelial cancer. About 90% of the roughly 29 patients were identified as males with urothelial cancer of bladder origin, and a prior smoking history was reported by 18 of 29 patients. TCR sequencing covered pretreatment tumor samples and matched, serially collected peripheral blood taken before and after atezolizumab treatment. Durable clinical benefit was defined as progression-free survival longer than 6 months, and TCR features were also tested against progression-free and overall survival. Whole exome sequencing and RNA sequencing of pretreatment tumors were performed alongside TCR sequencing in the same patients. Patients had an ECOG performance status of 0 or 1 and had received between 0 and 3 prior chemotherapy regimens. Blood samples were analyzed at two time points: 3 weeks after treatment start (second dose) and 6 weeks after treatment start. Over 28 patients had pretreatment blood TCR-seq, some 24 had at least one posttreatment blood collection, and some 24 had tumor TCR-seq. Durable clinical benefit was achieved by nine patients but not by the remaining 20. Study-level results and caveats: Because the sample size was small (n ≈ 29) and many of the analyses were exploratory, the results are meant to be hypothesis-generating. A pretreatment peripheral blood TCR clonality below the median was linked to improved progression-free and overall survival. Among patients with durable benefit, tumor-associated TCR clones showed greater expansion in peripheral blood 3 weeks after treatment started (n = 22, p = 0.022).

The CDR3 sequence holds 14 residues, the cysteine and phenylalanine included. This entry keeps only the CDR3 DNA: 42 bases, framed from base 1. Sequences SGDLS (CDR1) and YYNGEE (CDR2) are obtained from the germline V gene. From V the trimming removes 6 bases and from J it removes 5 bases, while the gene matches leave 11 bases of the junction unaccounted for. A cohort of around 28 patients with locally advanced or metastatic urothelial carcinoma, treated at Memorial Sloan Kettering on a trial protocol, was included. Peripheral blood mononuclear cells were collected pretreatment and during treatment, at between 1 and 8 total time points per patient. The Qiagen DNeasy Blood extraction kit was used to purify genomic DNA from total PBMCs and tumor samples. PBMCs were collected pretreatment and during treatment, and were isolated and stored as previously described. This clone is a singleton in its sample. What this receptor recognizes is not known. No much larger clone is present one base from it, and per-base qualities are unavailable.

Synthetic TCR analog templates were spiked into each PCR to estimate absolute template abundance from read counts. The immunoSEQ assay used bias-controlled V and J gene primers to amplify TCRbeta CDR3 regions from genomic DNA. Sequencing of rearranged TCRbeta segments was done at approximately 20X coverage. The paper's processing steps were these. Clustering was used to correct sequencing errors, and CDR3s were annotated against IMGT to assign V, D and J genes. Downstream analyses used only productive TCRbeta rearrangements, leaving out any out-of-frame or stop-codon sequences. To compute clonality, Shannon entropy was normalized by the log of the number of unique productive sequences and then subtracted from one. Fisher's exact test with Benjamini-Hochberg correction, using a cutoff of adjusted p below 0.01, was how clones that differed between time points or between blood and tumor were identified. TCRdb holds this immuneACCESS table with in-frame rearrangements only. Some clones are missing; in checked studies, unresolved V genes explain under half, and the rest has no known cause. From that table come the V and J calls and clone size; the DNA was used to work out D and trimming. This sample has 35,000 to 50,000 clones in its table, and about 80% of those were observed once. The biggest ten clones account for more than 2.5% of the sample.

Source: PBMCs, taken around atezolizumab (anti-PD-L1) treatment. The TCR was taken from a man in his 70s with urothelial cancer. The sequence links TRBV9 to TRBJ2-7, and 7 junctional nucleotides match TRBD2. Read as DNA, the sequence is TGTGCCAGCAACGGGGGAGGGCCAACGAACGAGCAGTACTTC. This is translated as CASNGGGPTNEQYF.